Reported below is one TCR beta chain. The antigen is unknown. The sample comes from a study of a mutant IDH1 vaccine in newly diagnosed glioma. Study details: Patients received vaccination from 4-6 weeks after radiotherapy alone, or with temozolomide cycles. Patients under treatment included around 60% males and about 38% females and had a mean age of approximately 43 years.

Regarding the study as a whole: Pseudoprogression appears to have had no connection to changes in top peripheral T cell clonotypes.

Time point: week 5, during vaccination. Each vaccine dose was 300 ug of mutant IDH1 20-mer peptide, with topical imiquimod. Diagnosis in the donors showed new WHO grade 3 or 4 astrocytomas that were IDH1-mutant and ATRX-lost. Sequenced by immunoSEQ multiplex PCR; TCRdb stores in-frame clones only, minus some. The table includes 30,000 to 40,000 clones, about 56% detected once. Germline V CDR1 and CDR2: SGHTA, FQGTGA. CDR3 length: 14 residues. With 3 bases removed from V and 7 bases from J, the gap between germline ends came to 10 bases. The input for sequencing was PBMCs, taken from a glioma patient whose treatment included an IDH1 peptide vaccine. V is TRBV7-3 and J is TRBJ1-6; D may be TRBD1 (6 bases). This TCR was sampled from a woman aged 18-29 years with glioma. This CDR3 reads CASSFSDSNSPLHF. CDR3 DNA sequence: TGTGCCAGCAGCTTCTCGGACAGCAATTCACCCCTCCACTTT.